These 14 T cell receptor beta chains share one sample of origin, sequenced in a study of B cell selection in AIRE deficiency. Profiled with immunoSEQ multiplex PCR; TCRdb holds only in-frame clones, not every one. The table includes over 20,000 clones, about 90% detected once. Sorted regulatory T cells were CD4-positive, CD25-high and CD127-low or negative. Sequencing was performed on CD4+CD25+ Tregs sorted from PBMCs. Every receptor here comes from a human donor in good health.

The V gene is TRBV5-1, the J gene TRBJ2-3, with 16 bases lining up with TRBD2. CDR3 length: 17 amino acids. Germline CDR1 reads SGHRS; CDR2 reads YFSETQ. With V trimmed by 4 bases and J by 5 bases, 7 bases remained unmatched. In DNA form, the CDR3 reads TGCGCCAGCAGCACGGGGACTAGCGGGGGGGCAGGAGATACGCAGTATTTT. It yields the protein CASSTGTSGGAGDTQYF.

The chain joins TRBV5-4 to TRBJ2-7; TRBD1 aligns across 11 bases. V was pared by 1 base and J by 5 bases, with 8 bases of the junction left unmatched. The CDR3 runs to 16 residues. CDR1 is SGHNT and CDR2 is YYREEE in the germline V gene (reference sequence). The CDR3 sequence: CASSLMGTGGFNEQYF. The CDR3 DNA is TGTGCCAGCAGCTTGATGGGGACAGGGGGTTTCAACGAGCAGTACTTC.

This clone was recorded a few times. V usage is TRBV5-6 and J usage is TRBJ2-7, with a possible D match to TRBD2 (6 bases). The CDR3 is 14 amino acids. V gave up 4 bases and J gave up 4 bases, with 15 bases separating them. Germline loops: CDR1 SGHDT, CDR2 YYEEEE. The CDR3 loop is CASSPEGWGYEQYF. CDR3 sequence (DNA): TGTGCCAGCAGCCCGGAGGGGTGGGGATACGAGCAGTACTTC.

This sequence joins TRBV5-6 and TRBJ2-1; 11 bases agree with TRBD2. Trimming cost V 3 bases and J 4 bases; bases outside gene matches: 3. CDR1 SGHDT and CDR2 YYEEEE come from the germline V gene. The CDR3 sequence is 15 residues long. As DNA, the CDR3 is TGTGCCAGCAGCTCGGGACTAGCGGCTTACAATGAGCAGTTCTTC. It is translated as CASSSGLAAYNEQFF.

The rearrangement links TRBV7-2 to TRBJ2-1; tentatively, D is TRBD2 (6 bases). Trimming took 1 base from V and 5 from J, leaving 9 bases between them. Germline CDR1 SGHTA, CDR2 FQGNSA. This CDR3 has 14 residues. CDR3 amino acids: CASSLGRTNNEQFF. The CDR3 DNA is TGTGCCAGCAGCTTAGGGAGGACTAACAATGAGCAGTTCTTC.

The chain recombines TRBV29-1 with TRBJ2-7; no clear D. The CDR3 sequence is 13 residues long. The V gene lost 7 bases and the J gene lost 2 bases, with 15 bases spanning the gap. Germline values: CDR1 SQVTM, CDR2 ANQGSEA. CDR3 sequence (DNA): TGCAGCGGTACCGACCCCCATACCTACGAGCAGTACTTC. It yields the protein CSGTDPHTYEQYF.

The rearrangement joins TRBV2 to TRBJ1-5; 11 bases align to TRBD1. V was clipped by 8 bases and J by 7 bases; unmatched bases: 4. Germline V lookup: CDR1 SNHLY, CDR2 FYNNEI. The CDR3 sequence is 13 residues long. The CDR3 spells CASRTGGLQPQHF. CDR3 nucleotide sequence: TGTGCCAGCCGGACAGGGGGCCTCCAGCCCCAGCATTTT.

The V and J genes are TRBV29-1 and TRBJ2-1; possible D gene TRBD2, 7 bases. The CDR3 consists of 14 residues. V lost 6 bases, J lost 3 bases, and 15 bases lay in between. CDR1 is SQVTM, CDR2 ANQGSEA, per germline. CDR3 bases: TGCAGCGTCCAAGAGGGGGGGGGCTACAATGAGCAGTTCTTC. This translates into CSVQEGGGYNEQFF.

The gene calls are TRBV6-6 and TRBJ2-3, with 13 nucleotides matching TRBD2. The V and J ends lost 6 bases and 2 bases, in that order; junction bases with no gene match: 5. The CDR3 runs 16 residues. Germline V lookup: CDR1 MNHNY, CDR2 SVGAGI (reference sequence). The DNA for the CDR3 is TGTGCCAGCAGACCGACTAGCGGGGGGACCACAGATACGCAGTATTTT. As protein: CASRPTSGGTTDTQYF.

This chain links TRBV11-2 with TRBJ2-7; 7 bases align to TRBD1. With 1 base clipped from V and 4 bases from J, the junction kept 10 bases outside the gene matches. CDR1 SGHAT and CDR2 FQNNGV come from the germline V gene. The CDR3 consists of 16 residues. The CDR3 coding sequence is TGTGCCAGCAGCTTAGTTGGAGACGCCAGGGGGTACGAGCAGTACTTC. This encodes CASSLVGDARGYEQYF.

The chain is built from TRBV6-6 and TRBJ2-3; possible D gene TRBD2, 6 bases. CDR3 size: 15 residues. Germline CDR1 reads MNHNY; CDR2 reads SVGAGI (reference sequence). Trimming removed 0 bases from V and 4 bases from J, with 11 bases in between. CDR3 loop: CASSYSGVAADTQYF. CDR3 DNA sequence: TGTGCCAGCAGTTACTCGGGGGTAGCGGCAGATACGCAGTATTTT.

This clone was picked up one time. The DNA for the CDR3 is TGTGCCAGCAGCGCGACTAGCGGCAGCCAAGAGACCCAGTACTTC. The encoded protein is CASSATSGSQETQYF. The chain recombines TRBV7-3 with TRBJ2-5; TRBD2 agrees at 9 bases. After removal of 5 bases from V and 1 base from J, the junction contained 5 bases not matched to a gene. Germline lookup yields CDR1 SGHTA and CDR2 FQGTGA. This CDR3 region has 15 residues.

The V and J genes are TRBV2 and TRBJ1-1; D gene unclear. The CDR3 is made up of 12 amino acids. Looked up from germline, CDR1 is SNHLY and CDR2 is FYNNEI. The V and J ends lost 2 bases and 7 bases respectively, with 8 bases between them. The CDR3 nucleotides are TGTGCCAGCAGTGAACTCCGGTTTGAAGCTTTCTTT. Its protein product is CASSELRFEAFF.

The chain has TRBV10-2 and TRBJ2-5, with D possibly TRBD2 on 7 matching bases. This CDR3 is built from 14 residues. Per the germline V gene, CDR1 is WSHSY and CDR2 is SAAADI. The V end lost 8 bases, the J end lost 5 bases, and 18 bases lay between the germline ends. CDR3 sequence reads: CASSQGGAGETQYF. DNA for the CDR3: TGCGCCAGCTCCCAAGGGGGGGCCGGGGAGACCCAGTACTTC.